These T cell receptor beta chains were read from a single sample in a study of blood T cell repertoires in COVID-19. Data came from immunoSEQ multiplex PCR; TCRdb stores just in-frame clones and leaves some out. The sample includes about 250,000 clones, roughly 85% of them seen just once. Sequenced: PBMCs or T cells enriched from blood (not recorded which). The receptors were gathered from a woman in her forties or fifties with acute COVID-19. Each CDR3 is given with its conserved first and last residue. The D gene is left open where the match is weak. Only part of the rows carry a size: once, few, many, or a class if the clone is expanded.

CDR3 length | J gene | D gene | V gene | clone size | CDR3 DNA | CDR3 protein
14 | TRBJ2-7 | TRBD1 | TRBV10-3 | once | TGTGCCATCAGTGGGACAGGGGAAGGCTACGAGCAGTACTTC | CAISGTGEGYEQYF
13 | TRBJ1-2 | - | TRBV4-2 | - | TGTGCCAGCAGCCACCGGGGTTCGCATGGCTACACCTTC | CASSHRGSHGYTF
16 | TRBJ2-7 | - | TRBV10-3 | many | TGTGCCATCAGTGAGATCAGGGGATCCAGCTCCTACGAGCAGTACTTC | CAISEIRGSSSYEQYF
15 | TRBJ2-7 | TRBD1 | TRBV9 | - | TGTGCCAGCAGCTCCGGACAGGGGGGTCTCTACGAGCAGTACTTC | CASSSGQGGLYEQYF
15 | TRBJ2-1 | - | TRBV11-2 | - | TGTGCCAGCAGCTTAACACATACCACCTACAATGAGCAGTTCTTC | CASSLTHTTYNEQFF
13 | TRBJ1-2 | - | TRBV5-1 | once | TGCGCCAGCAGCTTGGAACGTAGCTATGGCTACACCTTC | CASSLERSYGYTF
17 | TRBJ1-5 | - | TRBV19 | - | TGTGCCAGTAGTATAGCCAGAGGACAGCCTAGCAATCAGCCCCAGCATTTT | CASSIARGQPSNQPQHF
16 | TRBJ1-2 | - | TRBV4-1 | - | TGCGCCAGCAGCCAAGGGGCAGGGGAATCGCGAACCGCCTACACCTTC | CASSQGAGESRTAYTF
14 | TRBJ1-5 | TRBD1 | TRBV6-2/TRBV6-3 | - | TGTGCCAGCAGTCGACAGGGGGATCGGCAGCCCCAGCATTTT | CASSRQGDRQPQHF
13 | TRBJ1-1 | - | TRBV12-5 | once | TGTGCTAGTGGTCGTCTTATGAACACTGAAGCTTTCTTT | CASGRLMNTEAFF
15 | TRBJ1-1 | - | TRBV4-3 | - | TGCGCCAGCAGCCAAGAGATCCAGGGCGTCGCTGAAGCTTTCTTT | CASSQEIQGVAEAFF
12 | TRBJ2-5 | - | TRBV30 | - | TGTGCCTGGACCCCGGGCCAAGAGACCCAGTACTTC | CAWTPGQETQYF
14 | TRBJ1-5 | - | TRBV5-1 | - | TGCGCCAGCAGGCCAGACAGGACCAATCAGCCCCAGCATTTT | CASRPDRTNQPQHF
16 | TRBJ2-5 | TRBD2 | TRBV19 | - | TGTGCCAGTAGTCCGGGCAAGACTAGCGGAAGGGAGACCCAGTACTTC | CASSPGKTSGRETQYF
17 | TRBJ1-1 | TRBD1 | TRBV7-9 | - | TGTGCCAGCATCCAAATACGGGACAGGGCAGGAAACACTGAAGCTTTCTTT | CASIQIRDRAGNTEAFF
17 | TRBJ1-1 | TRBD1 | TRBV3-1/TRBV3-2 | once | TGTGCCAGCAGCCAAGGGCCGGGACAGGGTACGGACACTGAAGCTTTCTTT | CASSQGPGQGTDTEAFF
14 | TRBJ1-1 | - | TRBV6-5 | - | TGTGCCTCGGGGGTCGGGGCCAAGAACACTGAAGCTTTCTTT | CASGVGAKNTEAFF
12 | TRBJ2-3 | - | TRBV6-5 | - | TGTGCCAGCAGTTACTCGCGAGATACGCAGTATTTT | CASSYSRDTQYF
15 | TRBJ2-7 | TRBD2 | TRBV5-4 | once | TGTGCCAGCAGCGGGACTAGCGGACGCTCCTACGAGCAGTACTTC | CASSGTSGRSYEQYF
12 | TRBJ1-6 | TRBD1 | TRBV28 | - | TGTGCCAGCAGTTCACCGACAGGGCACCTCCACTTT | CASSSPTGHLHF
14 | TRBJ1-5 | - | TRBV30 | - | TGTGCCTGGTGCTTGGCAGGTAGCAATCAGCCCCAGCATTTT | CAWCLAGSNQPQHF
14 | TRBJ2-4 | TRBD1 | TRBV9 | - | TGTGCCAGCAGCGTAGGGGCAGGGGGAGACATTCAGTACTTC | CASSVGAGGDIQYF